The 16 T cell receptor beta chains below all came from one sample that was sequenced in a study of blood T cells in healthy people across ages. The use of a sample-barcoded 5' primer and a J-beta primer mix characterized a second PCR of roughly 6 to 12 cycles. One entry per CDR3 protein results from TCRdb running MiXCR on the 5' RACE reads. The repertoire holds 700,000 or so distinct CDR3 sequences, roughly two fifths seen once, with 25% to 30% in the top ten. The sample taken for sequencing was blood. The receptor set was obtained from a man at least 80 years old in good health.

This clonotype turned up a few times. This chain links TRBV12-3 or TRBV12-4 with TRBJ2-7; no firm D call. V gave up 3 bases and J gave up 0 bases, with 9 bases separating them. The CDR3 is 14 amino acids. The CDR3 is CASSFGSVSYEQYF. The CDR3 DNA reads TGTGCCAGCAGTTTCGGCAGCGTCTCCTACGAGCAGTACTTC.

This rearrangement joins TRBV29-1 to TRBJ2-1; 8 positions match TRBD1. Germline V gene data show CDR1 as SQVTM and CDR2 as ANQGSEA. CDR3 size: 13 residues. The CDR3 nucleotides are TGCACCTCCTCAGGACAGGGTAACAATGAGCAGTTCTTC. This codes for CTSSGQGNNEQFF.

This chain uses TRBV7-8 with TRBJ2-6; D is undetermined. The CDR3 contains 17 residues. Deletions cut 2 bases from V and 0 bases from J, with 11 bases between. CDR1 is SGHVS and CDR2 is FQNEAQ in the germline V gene. The CDR3 coding sequence is TGTGCCAGCAGCTTAACACCCCTAAGCTCTGGGGCCAACGTCCTGACTTTC. The encoded protein is CASSLTPLSSGANVLTF.

CDR3 amino acids: CASSVSSGETQYF. For the CDR3, the DNA is TGTGCCAGCAGTGTTTCTAGCGGAGAGACCCAGTACTTC. The gene calls are TRBV6-1 and TRBJ2-5; 7 bases map to TRBD2. J was trimmed by 4 bases and V by 4 bases; bases with no gene match: 3. CDR3 length: 13 amino acids. Germline V CDR1 and CDR2: MNHNS, SASEGT.

This chain connects TRBV7-2 to TRBJ2-5; maybe TRBD1 (5 bases). The CDR3 is 14 amino acids. Germline V gene lookup returns CDR1 SGHTA and CDR2 FQGNSA. Trimming took 2 bases from V and 3 from J, leaving 10 bases between them. The CDR3 here is CASSLSGMEETQYF. CDR3 sequence (DNA): TGTGCCAGCAGCTTATCAGGGATGGAAGAGACCCAGTACTTC.

The chain carries TRBV20-1 and TRBJ1-5; TRBD1 might be the D (5 bases). The length of the CDR3 is 14 residues. Germline V lookup: CDR1 DFQATT, CDR2 SNEGSKA (reference sequence). With 2 bases removed from V and 7 bases from J, the gap between germline ends came to 15 bases. This chain's CDR3 is CSARYDGGAQPQHF. The CDR3 DNA is TGCAGTGCTAGATACGACGGAGGGGCCCAGCCCCAGCATTTT.

This clonotype occurred a few times. The chain uses TRBV4-3 and TRBJ1-5; D is unclear. The CDR3 spans 13 residues. Germline V CDR1 and CDR2: LGHNA, YSLEER. The ends were cut back, 4 bases at V and 4 bases at J, with 8 bases in the middle. The DNA for the CDR3 is TGCGCCAGCAGCCCTTCCCAGAATCAGCCCCAGCATTTT. Translation gives CASSPSQNQPQHF.

The J gene is TRBJ2-3, the V gene TRBV5-1; D unclear. This CDR3 contains 14 residues. The V gene lost 5 bases and the J gene lost 2 bases, with 12 bases spanning the gap. The germline V gene encodes CDR1 SGHRS and CDR2 YFSETQ. The CDR3 nucleotides read TGCGCCAGCAGTAAAGCGACCTACACAGATACGCAGTATTTT. Its translation: CASSKATYTDTQYF.

The CDR3: CAISDRLASTGELFF. CDR3 DNA: TGTGCCATCAGTGATAGGCTAGCTTCCACCGGGGAGCTGTTTTTT. The chain uses TRBV10-3 and TRBJ2-2; D may be TRBD2 (5 bases). V was clipped by 3 bases and J by 4 bases, with 12 bases between them. The CDR3 has 15 residues. Germline-derived CDR1 and CDR2 are ENHRY and SYGVKD.

V usage is TRBV9 and J usage is TRBJ2-1; 8 positions agree with TRBD2. Germline loops: CDR1 SGDLS, CDR2 YYNGEE. The CDR3 is 15 residues long. The junction had 10 bases not matched to a gene; V was cut back by 4 bases and J by 7 bases. The CDR3 spells CASSTRGAVGNEQFF. CDR3 bases: TGTGCCAGCAGCACGCGGGGGGCAGTAGGGAATGAGCAGTTCTTC.

To note about this clonotype: A much larger clone lies one base from this, so it may be a read error. V is TRBV12-3 or TRBV12-4 and J is TRBJ1-2; no reliable D call. The CDR3 is 12 amino acids. The CDR3 region is CASSAVNHGYTF. CDR3 sequence (DNA): TGTGCCAGCAGTGCCGTTAACCATGGCTACACCTTC.

This clonotype was seen only a few times. The CDR3 loop reads CASSQDPGGTTNEKLFF. Here the CDR3 DNA reads TGCGCCAGCAGCCAAGATCCAGGGGGGACAACTAATGAAAAACTGTTTTTT. The rearrangement links TRBV4-1 to TRBJ1-4, with 7 bases matching TRBD1. Germline trimming cut 0 bases from V and 0 bases from J; bases unmatched to any gene: 4. The germline CDR1 and CDR2 sequences are MGHRA and YSYEKL. The CDR3 runs 17 residues.

V gene TRBV18 combines with J gene TRBJ2-3, with D maybe TRBD1 (6 bases). Germline lookup yields CDR1 KGHSH and CDR2 LQKENI. Trimming removed 4 bases from V and 1 base from J, with 9 bases in between. The CDR3 runs to 14 residues. CDR3 nucleotide sequence: TGTGCCAGCTCACAACGGACAGGCACAGATACGCAGTATTTT. It is translated as CASSQRTGTDTQYF.

The rearrangement joins TRBV19 to TRBJ1-4; tentative D call: TRBD1 (5 bases). The CDR3 covers 15 residues. V was trimmed by 3 bases and J by 5 bases, leaving 13 bases between them. Germline values: CDR1 LNHDA, CDR2 SQIVND (reference sequence). In nucleotides, the CDR3 is TGTGCCAGTAGTATGTGGGGGAGGGGAAATGAAAAACTGTTTTTT. It yields the protein CASSMWGRGNEKLFF.

The chain is built from TRBV7-2 and TRBJ2-3; TRBD1 matches at 10 bases. Germline CDR1 SGHTA, CDR2 FQGNSA. This CDR3 is 13 amino acids long. Trimming removed 3 bases from V and 7 bases from J; junction bases left unmatched: 1. DNA for the CDR3: TGTGCCAGCAGCTTGGACAGGGGGAATACGCAGTATTTT. It codes for CASSLDRGNTQYF.

J is TRBJ2-5 and V is TRBV6-6; D remains ambiguous. The germline gives CDR1 MNHNY, CDR2 SVGAGI (reference sequence). CDR3 length equals 16 residues. V was trimmed by 6 bases and J by 2 bases, leaving 19 bases between them. The CDR3 reads CASRNLGPLGQETQYF. Here the CDR3 DNA reads TGTGCCAGCAGAAACCTGGGCCCCCTCGGGCAAGAGACCCAGTACTTC.